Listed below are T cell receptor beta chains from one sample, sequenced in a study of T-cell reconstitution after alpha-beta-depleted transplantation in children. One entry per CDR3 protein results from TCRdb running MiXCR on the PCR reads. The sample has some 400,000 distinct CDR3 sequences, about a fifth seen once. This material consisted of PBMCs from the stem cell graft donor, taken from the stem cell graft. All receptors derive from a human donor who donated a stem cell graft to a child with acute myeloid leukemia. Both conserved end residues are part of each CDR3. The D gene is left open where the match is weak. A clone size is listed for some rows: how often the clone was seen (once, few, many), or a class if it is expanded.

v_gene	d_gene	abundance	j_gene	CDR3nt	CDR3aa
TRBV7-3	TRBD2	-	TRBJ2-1	TGTGCCAGCAGCCATACTAGCGGGAGGGCTGAGCAGTTCTTC	CASSHTSGRAEQFF
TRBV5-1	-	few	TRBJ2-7	TGCGCCAGCAGTTTTACAGGAATCTCCGAGCAGTACTTC	CASSFTGISEQYF
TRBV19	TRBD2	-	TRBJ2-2	TGTGCCAGTAGTATAACCGGGACTAGCTCACCCGGGGAGCTGTTTTTT	CASSITGTSSPGELFF
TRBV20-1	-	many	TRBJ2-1	TGCAGTGCTCCTCGGAGCGGGCGCTACAATGAGCAGTTCTTC	CSAPRSGRYNEQFF
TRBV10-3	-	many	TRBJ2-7	TGTGCCATCAGTGGGGCTAGCTCCTCTACCTACGAGCAGTACTTC	CAISGASSSTYEQYF
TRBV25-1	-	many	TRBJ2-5	TGTGCCAGCAGTGGAAAGGGGGGGGGAGTTCAAGAGACCCAGTACTTC	CASSGKGGGVQETQYF
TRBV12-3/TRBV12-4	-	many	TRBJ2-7	TGTGCCAGCAGCTTGGGTGGCGAGCAGTACTTC	CASSLGGEQYF
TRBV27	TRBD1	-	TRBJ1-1	TGTGCCAGCAGATCCCCTGACAGGGCGGATGAAGCTTTCTTT	CASRSPDRADEAFF
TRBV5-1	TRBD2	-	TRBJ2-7	TGCGCCAGCAGCTTTGTTAGCGGGACCTACGAGCAGTACTTC	CASSFVSGTYEQYF
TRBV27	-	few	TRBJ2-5	TGTGCCAGCAGTTTCCGAGGACAACGAGAGACCCAGTACTTC	CASSFRGQRETQYF
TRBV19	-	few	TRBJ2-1	TGTGCCAGTAGTATTGCAGGGTCCTACAATGAGCAGTTCTTC	CASSIAGSYNEQFF
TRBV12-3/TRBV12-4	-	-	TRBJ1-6	TGTGCCAGCAGTCAAGGGCCTTTGTCACCCCTCCACTTT	CASSQGPLSPLHF
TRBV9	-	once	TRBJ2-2	TGTGCCAGCAGCCCTAAAGCGGGCCGGAACACCGGGGAGCTGTTTTTT	CASSPKAGRNTGELFF
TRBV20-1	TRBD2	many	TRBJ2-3	TGCAGTGCTATAGGACTAGCGGGAAGTAAAGATACGCAGTATTTT	CSAIGLAGSKDTQYF
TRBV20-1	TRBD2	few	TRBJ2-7	TGCAGTGCTAGTTGGGGGAGGGCTGGCGAGCAGTACTTC	CSASWGRAGEQYF
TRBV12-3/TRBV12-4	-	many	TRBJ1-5	TGTGCCAGCACCCCGGGAGCGGGCAATCAGCCCCAGCATTTT	CASTPGAGNQPQHF
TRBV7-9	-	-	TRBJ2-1	TGTGCCAGCCCCGGGGGAGGGGGTTCGTCGTTCGAGCAGTTCTTC	CASPGGGGSSFEQFF
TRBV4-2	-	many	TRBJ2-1	TGTGCCAGCAGCCAAGATTACAGTAGCTCCTACAATGAGCAGTTCTTC	CASSQDYSSSYNEQFF
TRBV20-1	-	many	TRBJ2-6	TGCAGTGCTAGAAGACAGGCTGGGGCCAACGTCCTGACTTTC	CSARRQAGANVLTF
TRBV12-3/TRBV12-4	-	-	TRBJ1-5	TGTGCCAGCAGTTTAGTTCGGCAGGGGAGCAATCAGCCCCAGCATTTT	CASSLVRQGSNQPQHF
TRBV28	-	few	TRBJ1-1	TGTGCCAGCATGGTCGGCACTGAAGCTTTCTTT	CASMVGTEAFF
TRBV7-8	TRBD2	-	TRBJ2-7	TGTGCCAGCAGCTTCTCCGGGACTAGCGGGCCCTCATTCTACGAGCAGTACTTC	CASSFSGTSGPSFYEQYF
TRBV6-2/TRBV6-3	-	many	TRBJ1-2	TGTGCCAGCAGTGCCCGGTCGGATTATGGCTACACCTTC	CASSARSDYGYTF
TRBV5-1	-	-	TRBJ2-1	TGCGCCAGCTGCTTTCGAGACTCAGCCAATGAGCAGTTCTTC	CASCFRDSANEQFF
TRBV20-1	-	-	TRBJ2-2	TGCAGTGCTAGAGATCAGGGGCGGGAGCTGTTTTTT	CSARDQGRELFF
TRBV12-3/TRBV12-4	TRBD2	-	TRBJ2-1	TGTGCCAGCAGTTTTAAACTAGCGGGAGGGCCTGGCCATGAGCAGTTCTTC	CASSFKLAGGPGHEQFF
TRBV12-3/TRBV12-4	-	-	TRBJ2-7	TGTGCCAGCAGTCTCGGGCCCGAATACGAGCAGTACTTC	CASSLGPEYEQYF
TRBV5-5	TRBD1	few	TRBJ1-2	TGTGCCAGCAGCTTGGGGGACAGGGGAGAAGTAAATGGCTACACCTTC	CASSLGDRGEVNGYTF
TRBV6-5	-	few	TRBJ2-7	TGTGCCAGCAGTTACGACTGGGAGGTCCCCTCCTACGAGCAGTACTTC	CASSYDWEVPSYEQYF
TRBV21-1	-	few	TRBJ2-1	TGTGCCAGCAGCACACCGGACTCGTACAATGAGCAGTTCTTC	CASSTPDSYNEQFF
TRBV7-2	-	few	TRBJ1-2	TGTGCCAGCAGCCCTGGGAGGGCTGACTATGGCTACACCTTC	CASSPGRADYGYTF
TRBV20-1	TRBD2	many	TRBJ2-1	TGCAGTGCTACCAACAACAAGGGGAGCGGGAGGCCCTACAATGAGCAGTTCTTC	CSATNNKGSGRPYNEQFF
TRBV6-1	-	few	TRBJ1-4	TGTGCCAGCAGCCTAAACCCTAGGAATAATGAAAAACTGTTTTTT	CASSLNPRNNEKLFF
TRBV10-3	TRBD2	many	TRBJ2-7	TGTGCCATCAGTGAGTCGAGGAGCGGGAGGGAAGGGAGGCAGTACTTC	CAISESRSGREGRQYF
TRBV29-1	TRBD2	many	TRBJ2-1	TGCAGCGCAAGGGGACTAGCTATCAATGAGCAGTTCTTC	CSARGLAINEQFF
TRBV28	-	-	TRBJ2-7	TGTGCCAGCACTCCGGGGGACGTCTTCTACGAGCAGTACTTC	CASTPGDVFYEQYF
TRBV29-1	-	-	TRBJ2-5	TGCAGCGTTGAAGATAAGCTGAAACAAGAGACCCAGTACTTC	CSVEDKLKQETQYF
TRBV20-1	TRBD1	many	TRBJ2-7	TGCAGTGCTAATTGGGACAGGGGGCGATACGAGCAGTACTTC	CSANWDRGRYEQYF
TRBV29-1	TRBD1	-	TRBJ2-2	TGCAGCGTTGAACCGACAGGGGTCACCGGGGAGCTGTTTTTT	CSVEPTGVTGELFF
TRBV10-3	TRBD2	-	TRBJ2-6	TGTGCCATCAGTGAGTCACCGGGACTAGCGGGAGTTGGTGGGGCCAACGTCCTGACTTTC	CAISESPGLAGVGGANVLTF
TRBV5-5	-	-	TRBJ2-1	TGTGCCAGCAGCTTGACCGGTACCTACAATGAGCAGTTCTTC	CASSLTGTYNEQFF
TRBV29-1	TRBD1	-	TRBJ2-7	TGCAGCGTGATGAGACGACAGGGTCTTTTTTACGAGCAGTACTTC	CSVMRRQGLFYEQYF
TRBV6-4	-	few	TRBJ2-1	TGTGCCAGCAGTGACTCCGGTGGGAGGGGGTACAATGAGCAGTTCTTC	CASSDSGGRGYNEQFF
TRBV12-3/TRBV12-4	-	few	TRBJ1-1	TGTGCCAGCAGTCCCGGACAGCTTTCGAACACTGAAGCTTTCTTT	CASSPGQLSNTEAFF
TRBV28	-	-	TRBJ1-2	TGTGCCAGCAGGCCGTCATTTTTTTACGGCTACACCTTC	CASRPSFFYGYTF
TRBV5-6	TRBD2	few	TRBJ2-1	TGTGCCAGCAGCTTTACTAGCGGTTACAATGAGCAGTTCTTC	CASSFTSGYNEQFF
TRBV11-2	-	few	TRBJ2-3	TGTGCCAGCAGCTTAGATCGTGCGACCGCAGATACGCAGTATTTT	CASSLDRATADTQYF
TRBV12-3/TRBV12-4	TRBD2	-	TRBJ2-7	TGTGCCAGTGGGTCTAGCGGGATTTACGAGCAGTACTTC	CASGSSGIYEQYF
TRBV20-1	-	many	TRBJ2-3	TGCAGTGACTCGCGGACTAGCACAGATACGCAGTATTTT	CSDSRTSTDTQYF
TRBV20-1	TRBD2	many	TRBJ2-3	TGCAGTGCTAGAGTGGTAGCGGGAGGTTCGGGGACAGATACGCAGTATTTT	CSARVVAGGSGTDTQYF
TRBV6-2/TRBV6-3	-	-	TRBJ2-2	TGTGCCAGCACCGGCCTAAAGAACACCGGGGAGCTGTTTTTT	CASTGLKNTGELFF
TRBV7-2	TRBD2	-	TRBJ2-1	TGTGCCAGCACCCCTTCGGCTAGCGGGAGCTATGAGCAGTTCTTC	CASTPSASGSYEQFF
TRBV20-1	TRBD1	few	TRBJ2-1	TGCGGGGGACAGGGGGAAAAGCGACCCAATGAGCAGTTCTTC	CGGQGEKRPNEQFF